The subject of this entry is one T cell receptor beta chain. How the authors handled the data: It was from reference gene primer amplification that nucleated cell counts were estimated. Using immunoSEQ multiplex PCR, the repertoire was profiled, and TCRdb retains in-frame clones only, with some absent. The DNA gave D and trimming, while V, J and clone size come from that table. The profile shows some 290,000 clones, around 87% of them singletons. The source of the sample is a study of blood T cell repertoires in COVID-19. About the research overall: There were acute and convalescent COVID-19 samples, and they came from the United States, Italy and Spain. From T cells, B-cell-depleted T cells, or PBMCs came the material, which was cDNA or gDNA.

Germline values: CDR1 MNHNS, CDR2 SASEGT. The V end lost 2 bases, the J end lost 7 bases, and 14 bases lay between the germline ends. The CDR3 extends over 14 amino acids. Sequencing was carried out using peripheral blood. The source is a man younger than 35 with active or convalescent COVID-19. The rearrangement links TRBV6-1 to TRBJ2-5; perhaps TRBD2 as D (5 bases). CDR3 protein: CASSEHLEVGTQYF. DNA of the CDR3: TGTGCCAGCAGTGAACATTTGGAGGTTGGGACCCAGTACTTC.